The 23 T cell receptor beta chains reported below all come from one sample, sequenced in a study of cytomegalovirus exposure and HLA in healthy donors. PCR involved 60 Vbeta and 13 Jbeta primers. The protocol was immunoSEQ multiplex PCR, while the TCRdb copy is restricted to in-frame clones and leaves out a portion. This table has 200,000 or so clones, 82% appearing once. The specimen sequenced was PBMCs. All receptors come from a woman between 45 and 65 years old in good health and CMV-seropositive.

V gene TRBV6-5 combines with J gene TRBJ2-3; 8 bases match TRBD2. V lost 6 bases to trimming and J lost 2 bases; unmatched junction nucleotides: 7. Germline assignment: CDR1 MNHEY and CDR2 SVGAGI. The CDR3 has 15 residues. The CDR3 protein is CASRPGGPITDTQYF. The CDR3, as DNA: TGTGCCAGCAGACCGGGGGGGCCGATCACAGATACGCAGTATTTT.

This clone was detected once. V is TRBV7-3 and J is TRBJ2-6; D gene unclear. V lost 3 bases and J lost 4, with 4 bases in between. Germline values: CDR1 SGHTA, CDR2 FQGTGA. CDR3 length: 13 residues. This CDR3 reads CASSLEGANVLTF. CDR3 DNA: TGTGCCAGCAGCTTGGAGGGGGCCAACGTCCTGACTTTC.

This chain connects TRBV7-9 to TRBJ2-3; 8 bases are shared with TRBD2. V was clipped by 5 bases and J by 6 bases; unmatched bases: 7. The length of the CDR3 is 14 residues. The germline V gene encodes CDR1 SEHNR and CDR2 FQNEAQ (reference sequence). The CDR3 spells CASSPGLAADTQYF. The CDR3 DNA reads TGTGCCAGCAGCCCAGGACTAGCAGCGGATACGCAGTATTTT.

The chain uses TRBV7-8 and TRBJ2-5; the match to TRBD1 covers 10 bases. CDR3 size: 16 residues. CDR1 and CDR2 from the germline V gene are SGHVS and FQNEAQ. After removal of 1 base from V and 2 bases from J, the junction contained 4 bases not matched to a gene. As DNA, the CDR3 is TGTGCCAGCAGCTTAGTAGAGGGACAGGGGCAAGAGACCCAGTACTTC. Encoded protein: CASSLVEGQGQETQYF.

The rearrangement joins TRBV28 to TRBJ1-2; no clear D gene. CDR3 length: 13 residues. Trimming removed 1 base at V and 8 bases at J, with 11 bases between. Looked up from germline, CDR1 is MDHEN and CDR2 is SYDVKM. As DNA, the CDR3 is TGTGCCAGCAGTTTATCCACGGCTAGGGGCTACACCTTC. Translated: CASSLSTARGYTF.

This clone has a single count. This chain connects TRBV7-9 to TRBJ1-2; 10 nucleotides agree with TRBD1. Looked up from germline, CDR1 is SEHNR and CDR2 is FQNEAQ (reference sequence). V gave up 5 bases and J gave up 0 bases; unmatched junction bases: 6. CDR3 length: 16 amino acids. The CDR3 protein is CASSPGQGVANYGYTF. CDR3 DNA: TGTGCCAGCAGCCCCGGACAGGGGGTCGCTAACTATGGCTACACCTTC. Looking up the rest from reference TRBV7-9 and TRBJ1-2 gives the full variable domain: DTGVSQNPRHKITKRGQNVTFRCDPISEHNRLYWYRQTLGQGPEFLTYFQNEAQLEKSRLLSDRFSAERPKGSFSTLEIQRTEQGDSAMYLCASSPGQGVANYGYTFGSGTRLTVV.

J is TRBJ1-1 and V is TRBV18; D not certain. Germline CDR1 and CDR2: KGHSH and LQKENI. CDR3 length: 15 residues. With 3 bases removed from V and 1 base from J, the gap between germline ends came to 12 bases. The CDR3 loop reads CASSPGAGPNTEAFF. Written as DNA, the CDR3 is TGTGCCAGCTCACCGGGAGCAGGACCGAACACTGAAGCTTTCTTT. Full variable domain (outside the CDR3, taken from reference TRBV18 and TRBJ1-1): NAGVMQNPRHLVRRRGQEARLRCSPMKGHSHVYWYRQLPEEGLKFMVYLQKENIIDESGMPKERFSAEFPKEGPSILRIQQVVRGDSAAYFCASSPGAGPNTEAFFGQGTRLTVV.

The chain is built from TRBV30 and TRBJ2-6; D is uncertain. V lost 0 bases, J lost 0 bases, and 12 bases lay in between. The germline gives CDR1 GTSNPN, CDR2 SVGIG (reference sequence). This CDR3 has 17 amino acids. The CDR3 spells CAWSVGRITSGANVLTF. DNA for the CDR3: TGTGCCTGGAGTGTAGGCAGGATAACCTCTGGGGCCAACGTCCTGACTTTC.

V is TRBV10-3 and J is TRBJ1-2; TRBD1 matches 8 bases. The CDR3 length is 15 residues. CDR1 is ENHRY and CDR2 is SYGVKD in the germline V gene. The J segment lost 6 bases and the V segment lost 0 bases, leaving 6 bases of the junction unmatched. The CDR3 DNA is TGTGCCATCAGTGAGTCGGACGGACAGGGTGATGGCTACACCTTC. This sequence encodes CAISESDGQGDGYTF.

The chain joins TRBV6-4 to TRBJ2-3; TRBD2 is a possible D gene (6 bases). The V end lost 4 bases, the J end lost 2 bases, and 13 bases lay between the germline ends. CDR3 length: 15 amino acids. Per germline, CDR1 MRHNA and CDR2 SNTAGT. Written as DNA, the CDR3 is TGTGCCAGCAGTGTTCAGGCGGGAAACACAGATACGCAGTATTTT. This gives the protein CASSVQAGNTDTQYF.

The CDR3, as DNA: TGTGCCAGCTCATCGCAGTCGCCCAAAAACATTCAGTACTTC. This translates into CASSSQSPKNIQYF. This chain joins TRBV18 and TRBJ2-4; D uncertain. This CDR3 has 14 residues. Between the trimmed V and J ends, which lost 5 bases and 2 bases, there was a span of 10 bases. The germline gives CDR1 KGHSH, CDR2 LQKENI.

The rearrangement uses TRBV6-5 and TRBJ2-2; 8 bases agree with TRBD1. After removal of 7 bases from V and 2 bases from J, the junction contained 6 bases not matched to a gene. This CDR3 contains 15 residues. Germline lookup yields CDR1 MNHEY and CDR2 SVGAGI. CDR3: CASNRQGSNTGELFF. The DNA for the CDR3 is TGTGCCAGCAACAGACAGGGGTCAAACACCGGGGAGCTGTTTTTT.

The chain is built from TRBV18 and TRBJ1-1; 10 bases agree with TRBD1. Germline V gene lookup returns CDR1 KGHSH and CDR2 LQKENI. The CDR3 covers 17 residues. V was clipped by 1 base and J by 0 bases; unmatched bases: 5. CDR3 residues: CASSPQDRGTMNTEAFF. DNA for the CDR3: TGTGCCAGCTCACCACAGGACAGGGGGACCATGAACACTGAAGCTTTCTTT.

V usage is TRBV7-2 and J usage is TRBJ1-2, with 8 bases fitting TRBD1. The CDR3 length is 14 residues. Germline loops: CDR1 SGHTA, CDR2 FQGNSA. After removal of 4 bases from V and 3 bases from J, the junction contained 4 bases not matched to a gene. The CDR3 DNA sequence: TGTGCCAGCAGCTCGACAGGGGTGGACTATGGCTACACCTTC. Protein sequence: CASSSTGVDYGYTF.

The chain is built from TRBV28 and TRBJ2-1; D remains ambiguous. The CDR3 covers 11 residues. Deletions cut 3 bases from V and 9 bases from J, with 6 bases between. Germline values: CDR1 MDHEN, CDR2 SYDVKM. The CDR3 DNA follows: TGTGCCAGCAGTTTGGTGAGTGAGCAGTTCTTC. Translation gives CASSLVSEQFF. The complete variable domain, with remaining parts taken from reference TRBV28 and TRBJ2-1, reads DVKVTQSSRYLVKRTGEKVFLECVQDMDHENMFWYRQDPGLGLRLIYFSYDVKMKEKGDIPEGYSVSREKKERFSLILESASTNQTSMYLCASSLVSEQFFGPGTRLTVL.

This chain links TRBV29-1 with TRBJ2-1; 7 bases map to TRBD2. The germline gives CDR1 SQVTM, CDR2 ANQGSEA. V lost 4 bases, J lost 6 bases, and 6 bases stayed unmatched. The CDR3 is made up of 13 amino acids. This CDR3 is CSVVTSIINEQFF. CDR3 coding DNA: TGCAGCGTTGTGACTAGCATCATCAATGAGCAGTTCTTC.

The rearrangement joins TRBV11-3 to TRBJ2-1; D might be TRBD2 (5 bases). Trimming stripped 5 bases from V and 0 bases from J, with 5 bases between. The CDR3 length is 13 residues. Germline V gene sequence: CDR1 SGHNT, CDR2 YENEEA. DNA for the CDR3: TGTGCCAGCAGCGCGGGCTCCTACAATGAGCAGTTCTTC. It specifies CASSAGSYNEQFF.

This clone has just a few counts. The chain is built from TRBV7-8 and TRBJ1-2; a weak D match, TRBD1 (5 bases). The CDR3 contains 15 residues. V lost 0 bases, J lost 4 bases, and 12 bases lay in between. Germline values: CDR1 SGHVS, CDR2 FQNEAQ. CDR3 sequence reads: CASSLAYRSFYGYTF. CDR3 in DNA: TGTGCCAGCAGCTTAGCTTACAGGTCCTTCTATGGCTACACCTTC.

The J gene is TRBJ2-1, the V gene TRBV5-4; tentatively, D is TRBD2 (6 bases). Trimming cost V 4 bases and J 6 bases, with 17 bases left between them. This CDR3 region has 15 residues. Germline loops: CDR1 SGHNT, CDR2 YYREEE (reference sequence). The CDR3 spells CASSPSGSGANEQFF. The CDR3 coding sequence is TGTGCCAGCAGCCCATCCGGGTCGGGAGCCAATGAGCAGTTCTTC.

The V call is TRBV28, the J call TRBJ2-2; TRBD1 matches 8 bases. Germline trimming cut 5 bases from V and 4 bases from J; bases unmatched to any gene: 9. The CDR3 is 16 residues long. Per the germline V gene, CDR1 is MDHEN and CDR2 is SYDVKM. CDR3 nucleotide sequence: TGTGCCAGCAGTCTCCTCGGACAGGGAGGCACCGGGGAGCTGTTTTTT. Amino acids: CASSLLGQGGTGELFF.

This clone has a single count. CDR3: CASSGGGTGELFF. Written as DNA, the CDR3 is TGCGCCAGCAGTGGGGGGGGTACCGGGGAGCTGTTTTTT. The chain recombines TRBV10-1 with TRBJ2-2; 7 bases align to TRBD2. The CDR3 sequence is 13 residues long. Germline CDR1 and CDR2: WNHNN and SYGVQD (reference sequence). V was pared by 4 bases and J by 5 bases, with 1 base of the junction left unmatched.

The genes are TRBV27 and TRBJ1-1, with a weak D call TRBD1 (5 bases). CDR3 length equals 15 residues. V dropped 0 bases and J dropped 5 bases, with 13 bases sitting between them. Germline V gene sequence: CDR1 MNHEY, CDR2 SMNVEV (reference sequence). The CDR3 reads CASSLSAGGETEAFF. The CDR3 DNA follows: TGTGCCAGCAGTTTATCCGCCGGGGGGGAGACTGAAGCTTTCTTT.

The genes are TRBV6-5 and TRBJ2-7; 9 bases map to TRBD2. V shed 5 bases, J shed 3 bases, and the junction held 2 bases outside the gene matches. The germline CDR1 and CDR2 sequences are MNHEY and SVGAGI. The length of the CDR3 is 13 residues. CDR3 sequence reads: CASSRTSDYEQYF. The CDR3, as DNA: TGTGCCAGCAGTCGGACTAGCGACTACGAGCAGTACTTC.